Presented here are 30 T cell receptor beta chains from one specimen sequenced in a study of patients and donors after allogeneic stem cell transplantation. TCRdb called the RT-PCR reads again in MiXCR, with one record for every CDR3 protein. The sample includes 20,000 or so distinct CDR3 sequences, 29% of them seen just once. Sequencing was carried out using blood, either unsorted or a sorted T cell fraction (not recorded which). The source is a human donor who was either an allogeneic HSCT recipient or a stem cell or donor lymphocyte infusion donor (not recorded which). It is not recorded whose cells these are; they may come from a transplant donor.

The V call is TRBV5-5, the J call TRBJ1-5; D is uncertain. Trimming cost V 0 bases and J 5 bases, with 12 bases left between them. The CDR3 has 15 residues. CDR1 and CDR2 (germline): SGHKS, YYEKEE (reference sequence). The CDR3 sequence: CASSLGSGPYQPQHF. The DNA for the CDR3 is TGTGCCAGCAGCTTGGGATCTGGGCCTTATCAGCCCCAGCATTTT.

This CDR3 is CASSQATGTGIRGPQHF. For the CDR3, the DNA is TGCGCCAGCAGCCAAGCGACCGGGACAGGCATCCGAGGACCCCAGCATTTT. The rearrangement links TRBV4-1 to TRBJ1-5; TRBD1 aligns across 8 bases. Germline V gene sequence: CDR1 MGHRA, CDR2 YSYEKL. This CDR3 spans 17 amino acids. Trimming removed 1 base from V and 10 bases from J; junction bases left unmatched: 15.

V and J are TRBV5-1 and TRBJ2-5; no firm D call. The V gene's germline CDR1 is SGHRS and CDR2 YFSETQ. V was clipped by 3 bases and J by 2 bases, with 2 bases between them. The CDR3 extends over 11 amino acids. The CDR3 region has the DNA TGCGCCAGCAGCTATCAAGAGACCCAGTACTTC. Amino acid sequence: CASSYQETQYF.

This clonotype was observed at least ten times. The V gene is TRBV20-1, the J gene TRBJ2-5; TRBD1 matches at 8 bases. Germline V gene sequence: CDR1 DFQATT, CDR2 SNEGSKA (reference sequence). The V and J ends lost 5 bases and 3 bases, in that order; junction bases with no gene match: 14. This CDR3 spans 16 amino acids. The CDR3 DNA follows: TGCAGTGCTGGCGGGTCCTTGGACAGGGACGAAGAGACCCAGTACTTC. Its protein is CSAGGSLDRDEETQYF.

There are a few counts of this clonotype. The chain employs TRBV28 and TRBJ1-4; the match to TRBD1 covers 9 bases. The CDR3 consists of 14 residues. Germline-derived CDR1 and CDR2 are MDHEN and SYDVKM. V shed 6 bases, J shed 10 bases, and the junction held 9 bases outside the gene matches. The CDR3: CASSSPGQGVKLFF. The DNA for the CDR3 is TGTGCCAGCAGCAGTCCGGGACAGGGTGTAAAACTGTTTTTT.

This clonotype was recorded many times. This rearrangement joins TRBV28 to TRBJ2-1; D is tentatively TRBD1 or TRBD2 (7 bases each). Looked up from germline, CDR1 is MDHEN and CDR2 is SYDVKM. The CDR3 runs 15 residues. Trimming removed 7 bases at V and 4 bases at J, with 17 bases between. CDR3 sequence (DNA): TGTGCCAGCACCCCCAGCAGGGGGGGGTACAATGAGCAGTTCTTC. Protein product: CASTPSRGGYNEQFF.

CDR3 protein: CASSLGTGGPYSNQPQHF. The CDR3 DNA sequence: TGCGCCAGCAGCCTTGGGACAGGGGGCCCTTATAGCAATCAGCCCCAGCATTTT. This chain uses TRBV5-1 with TRBJ1-5, with 12 positions matching TRBD1. The CDR3 extends over 18 amino acids. In germline, CDR1 is SGHRS, CDR2 YFSETQ. The trim removed 4 bases at V and 0 bases at J, leaving 8 bases unmatched. Together with reference TRBV5-1 and TRBJ1-5, the CDR3 gives the full variable domain: KAGVTQTPRYLIKTRGQQVTLSCSPISGHRSVSWYQQTPGQGLQFLFEYFSETQRNKGNFPGRFSGRQFSNSRSEMNVSTLELGDSALYLCASSLGTGGPYSNQPQHFGDGTRLSIL.

The sample holds a few counts of this clonotype. The gene calls are TRBV20-1 and TRBJ1-2; 8 nucleotides align to TRBD1. J was trimmed by 7 bases and V by 5 bases; bases with no gene match: 6. Germline V CDR1 and CDR2: DFQATT, SNEGSKA (reference sequence). The CDR3 has 12 residues. The CDR3 nucleotides read TGCAGTGCTGTGACAGGGGTTGCTGGCTACACCTTC. Its protein product is CSAVTGVAGYTF.

This clonotype was detected only a few times. The genes are TRBV12-5 and TRBJ1-3; D ambiguous. Germline lookup yields CDR1 LGHNT and CDR2 FRNRAP. This CDR3 region has 13 residues. V gave up 3 bases and J gave up 4 bases, with 7 bases separating them. The CDR3 DNA follows: TGTGCTAGTGGTTTTGAGCTCGGAAACACCATATATTTT. Translated: CASGFELGNTIYF.

This clonotype was seen at least ten times. J is TRBJ1-3 and V is TRBV6-6; D gene ambiguous. Germline-derived CDR1 and CDR2 are MNHNY and SVGAGI (reference sequence). There are 11 residues in the CDR3. Trimming took 5 bases from V and 8 from J, leaving 7 bases between them. This CDR3 reads CASSTADTIYF. CDR3 nucleotides: TGTGCCAGCAGTACGGCGGACACCATATATTTT.

This clonotype was counted many times. The chain links TRBV10-3 to TRBJ1-4; no reliable D call. The CDR3 is made up of 15 amino acids. Germline CDR1 reads ENHRY; CDR2 reads SYGVKD. The ends were cut back, 3 bases at V and 4 bases at J, with 12 bases in the middle. DNA for the CDR3: TGTGCCATCAGTGATCGTATGGCCCATAATGAAAAACTGTTTTTT. This translates into CAISDRMAHNEKLFF.

V and J are TRBV2 and TRBJ2-2; D unresolved. V lost 7 bases and J 8 bases, leaving 5 bases between the germline ends. The CDR3 covers 10 residues. Germline CDR1 and CDR2: SNHLY and FYNNEI. The CDR3 loop reads CASMEGELFF. DNA of the CDR3: TGTGCCAGCATGGAGGGGGAGCTGTTTTTT.

This clonotype occurred a few times. The rearrangement uses TRBV12-3 or TRBV12-4 and TRBJ1-3; 7 positions match TRBD1. CDR3 length equals 16 residues. With 6 bases clipped from V and 2 bases from J, the junction kept 10 bases outside the gene matches. The CDR3 sequence is CASRSIDRVAGNTIYF. CDR3 coding DNA: TGTGCCAGCAGGAGCATAGACAGGGTCGCTGGAAACACCATATATTTT.

Many counts were recorded for this clonotype. The V gene is TRBV12-3 or TRBV12-4, the J gene TRBJ1-1; D unclear. Trimming stripped 3 bases from V and 3 bases from J, with 8 bases between. This CDR3 spans 13 amino acids. CDR3 amino acids: CASSLTRDTEAFF. CDR3 bases: TGTGCCAGCAGTTTGACTAGGGACACTGAAGCTTTCTTT.

This clonotype showed up just a few times. This chain connects TRBV12-3 or TRBV12-4 to TRBJ1-1, with D unclear. V was cut by 6 bases and J by 6 bases, with 14 bases left in between. This CDR3 is 13 amino acids long. CDR3 sequence (DNA): TGTGCCAGCAGCCCTGGTCCCCCACCTGAAGCTTTCTTT. Its protein product is CASSPGPPPEAFF.

This clonotype came up many times. The chain couples TRBV20-1 to TRBJ1-3; 7 bases match TRBD1. This CDR3 is built from 15 residues. Germline V lookup: CDR1 DFQATT, CDR2 SNEGSKA (reference sequence). With 4 bases clipped from V and 4 bases from J, the junction kept 10 bases outside the gene matches. DNA for the CDR3: TGCAGTGCTACCGAGGGGGCCTTAGTCGGAAACACCATATATTTT. Translating it yields CSATEGALVGNTIYF.

This clonotype was observed a handful of times. The chain links TRBV27 to TRBJ1-1; no reliable D call. V was cut by 2 bases and J by 6 bases, with 19 bases left in between. Germline V gene data show CDR1 as MNHEY and CDR2 as SMNVEV (reference sequence). The CDR3 is 16 residues long. CDR3 sequence: CASSLLGPSGVSEAFF. The DNA for the CDR3 is TGTGCCAGCAGTTTACTGGGTCCCTCGGGCGTCTCTGAAGCTTTCTTT.

The chain couples TRBV7-2 to TRBJ1-5; D remains ambiguous. The CDR3 is made up of 15 amino acids. Trimming removed 2 bases at V and 0 bases at J, with 8 bases between. CDR1 and CDR2 (germline): SGHTA, FQGNSA. CDR3 sequence: CASSLNTYSNQPQHF. The CDR3 DNA follows: TGTGCCAGCAGCTTAAACACTTATAGCAATCAGCCCCAGCATTTT. The full variable domain, rest sourced from reference TRBV7-2 and TRBJ1-5, is GAGVSQSPSNKVTEKGKDVELRCDPISGHTALYWYRQSLGQGLEFLIYFQGNSAPDKSGLPSDRFSAERTGGSVSTLTIQRTQQEDSAVYLCASSLNTYSNQPQHFGDGTRLSIL.

This chain links TRBV10-3 with TRBJ1-2; TRBD1 matches 12 bases. J was trimmed by 2 bases and V by 8 bases; bases with no gene match: 6. Per the germline V gene, CDR1 is ENHRY and CDR2 is SYGVKD. The CDR3 is 15 amino acids. The CDR3 bases are TGTGCCATCGCCGGGACAGGGGGCGCCAACTATGGCTACACCTTC. Its translation: CAIAGTGGANYGYTF.

Many counts were recorded for this clonotype. The chain has TRBV24-1 and TRBJ1-2; no clear D. This CDR3 spans 11 amino acids. Germline CDR1 reads KGHDR; CDR2 reads SFDVKD. V was pared by 9 bases and J by 8 bases, with 12 bases between. CDR3 bases: TGTGCCACCGAACACGCGGGCGGCTACACCTTC. This translates into CATEHAGGYTF.

This clonotype showed up just once. The gene calls are TRBV11-2 and TRBJ1-2; 7 positions match TRBD1. This CDR3 contains 16 residues. Germline V gives CDR1 SGHAT, CDR2 FQNNGV. V trimming: 1 base; J trimming: 2 bases; junction bases outside the gene matches: 7. CDR3 nucleotides: TGTGCCAGCAGCTTAGCATTTGACAGGGTAAACTATGGCTACACCTTC. The encoded protein is CASSLAFDRVNYGYTF.

This rearrangement joins TRBV5-6 to TRBJ2-7, with TRBD2 as a possible D gene (5 bases). The CDR3 is 16 residues long. Trimming pared 0 bases from V and 1 base from J, leaving 14 bases between. Germline CDR1 is SGHDT and CDR2 is YYEEEE. CDR3 DNA: TGTGCCAGCAGCTTGGCGGGCAGGCGGACTTCCTACGAGCAGTACGTC. Its protein is CASSLAGRRTSYEQYV.

The chain couples TRBV28 to TRBJ1-2; no firm D call. V was shortened by 2 bases and J by 8 bases, with 15 bases between the two germline ends. Germline assignment: CDR1 MDHEN and CDR2 SYDVKM. The CDR3 has 14 amino acids. This CDR3 reads CASSLTAPVGGYTF. Written as DNA, the CDR3 is TGTGCCAGCAGTTTAACAGCTCCTGTGGGAGGCTACACCTTC.

This clonotype was seen a handful of times. The gene calls are TRBV5-5 and TRBJ1-2, with D tentatively TRBD1 (5 bases). Trimming left V 2 bases short and J 0 bases short, with 8 bases between. Germline assignment: CDR1 SGHKS and CDR2 YYEKEE (reference sequence). This CDR3 contains 14 residues. The CDR3, as DNA: TGTGCCAGCAGCTTAGGACATTCTAACTATGGCTACACCTTC. It codes for CASSLGHSNYGYTF.

This clonotype has only a few counts. The chain carries TRBV5-1 and TRBJ1-1; 9 positions agree with TRBD1. After removal of 4 bases from V and 1 base from J, the junction contained 5 bases not matched to a gene. Germline-derived CDR1 and CDR2 are SGHRS and YFSETQ. The CDR3 covers 15 residues. The CDR3 nucleotides read TGCGCCAGCAGCATTCGGACAGGGGCGAACACTGAAGCTTTCTTT. Its protein is CASSIRTGANTEAFF.

The table lists this clonotype with a few counts. The chain employs TRBV10-3 and TRBJ1-4, with D possibly TRBD1 on 6 matching bases. V was trimmed by 6 bases and J by 5 bases, leaving 13 bases between them. Germline V gene data show CDR1 as ENHRY and CDR2 as SYGVKD. This CDR3 has 14 amino acids. In nucleotides, the CDR3 is TGTGCCATCAGGAACCCGGGACAAAATGAAAAACTGTTTTTT. It yields the protein CAIRNPGQNEKLFF.

This chain uses TRBV12-3 or TRBV12-4 with TRBJ1-4; 8 bases agree with TRBD1. There are 14 residues in the CDR3. With V trimmed by 4 bases and J by 8 bases, 6 bases remained unmatched. In DNA form, the CDR3 reads TGTGCCAGCAGTTCACAGGGGGTACCAGAAAAACTGTTTTTT. Translation gives CASSSQGVPEKLFF.

Turning to this clonotype: A clone one base away is much larger, so this may be a read error. The V gene is TRBV19, the J gene TRBJ1-5, with D possibly being TRBD1 (5 bases). This CDR3 spans 13 amino acids. The germline CDR1 and CDR2 sequences are LNHDA and SQIVND (reference sequence). The CDR3 coding sequence is TGTGCCAGTAATTACAGGCGCAATCACCCCCAGCATTTT. Translated: CASNYRRNHPQHF.

V usage is TRBV9 and J usage is TRBJ1-1; D call uncertain. This CDR3 has 12 amino acids. V shed 0 bases and J shed 6 bases, with 6 bases lying between them. Germline assignment: CDR1 SGDLS and CDR2 YYNGEE. The CDR3 nucleotides read TGTGCCAGCAGCGTAGACGGTGCTGAAGCTTTCTTT. This gives the protein CASSVDGAEAFF.

The chain joins TRBV7-2 to TRBJ1-3; D not certain. V lost 2 bases, J lost 2 bases, and 10 bases lay in between. Germline-derived CDR1 and CDR2 are SGHTA and FQGNSA. This CDR3 region has 15 residues. CDR3 loop: CASSLNGATGNTIYF. In DNA, the CDR3 is TGTGCCAGCAGCTTAAATGGTGCAACTGGAAACACCATATATTTT.